The text below deals with one T cell receptor (beta chain). Its specificity is not known. The data belong to a study of cytomegalovirus exposure and HLA in healthy donors. The study, taken as a whole, reports: Associated with HLA alleles at 0.05 false discovery rate in a later analysis were 17,000 or so TCR beta sequences. With further analysis later on, most CMV-associated TCR beta chains appeared HLA-restricted.

The CDR3 spans 14 residues. CDR1 is ENHRY and CDR2 is SYGVKD in the germline V gene. With 8 bases clipped from V and 7 bases from J, the junction kept 11 bases outside the gene matches. Primers included in the PCR were 60 Vbeta and 13 Jbeta primers. Method: immunoSEQ multiplex PCR; TCRdb's copy keeps in-frame clones and lacks some. This sample yields some 200,000 clones, of which 80% to 85% are seen a single time; 6.3% belongs to the top ten. The rearrangement links TRBV10-3 to TRBJ2-7; TRBD1 matches at 10 bases. This sequence was found in a man aged 40-49 years in good health and CMV-seropositive. The sequenced sample was PBMCs. The chain's CDR3 is CAIARQGALIEQYF. In DNA, the CDR3 is TGTGCCATCGCCCGACAGGGGGCCCTTATTGAGCAGTACTTC.